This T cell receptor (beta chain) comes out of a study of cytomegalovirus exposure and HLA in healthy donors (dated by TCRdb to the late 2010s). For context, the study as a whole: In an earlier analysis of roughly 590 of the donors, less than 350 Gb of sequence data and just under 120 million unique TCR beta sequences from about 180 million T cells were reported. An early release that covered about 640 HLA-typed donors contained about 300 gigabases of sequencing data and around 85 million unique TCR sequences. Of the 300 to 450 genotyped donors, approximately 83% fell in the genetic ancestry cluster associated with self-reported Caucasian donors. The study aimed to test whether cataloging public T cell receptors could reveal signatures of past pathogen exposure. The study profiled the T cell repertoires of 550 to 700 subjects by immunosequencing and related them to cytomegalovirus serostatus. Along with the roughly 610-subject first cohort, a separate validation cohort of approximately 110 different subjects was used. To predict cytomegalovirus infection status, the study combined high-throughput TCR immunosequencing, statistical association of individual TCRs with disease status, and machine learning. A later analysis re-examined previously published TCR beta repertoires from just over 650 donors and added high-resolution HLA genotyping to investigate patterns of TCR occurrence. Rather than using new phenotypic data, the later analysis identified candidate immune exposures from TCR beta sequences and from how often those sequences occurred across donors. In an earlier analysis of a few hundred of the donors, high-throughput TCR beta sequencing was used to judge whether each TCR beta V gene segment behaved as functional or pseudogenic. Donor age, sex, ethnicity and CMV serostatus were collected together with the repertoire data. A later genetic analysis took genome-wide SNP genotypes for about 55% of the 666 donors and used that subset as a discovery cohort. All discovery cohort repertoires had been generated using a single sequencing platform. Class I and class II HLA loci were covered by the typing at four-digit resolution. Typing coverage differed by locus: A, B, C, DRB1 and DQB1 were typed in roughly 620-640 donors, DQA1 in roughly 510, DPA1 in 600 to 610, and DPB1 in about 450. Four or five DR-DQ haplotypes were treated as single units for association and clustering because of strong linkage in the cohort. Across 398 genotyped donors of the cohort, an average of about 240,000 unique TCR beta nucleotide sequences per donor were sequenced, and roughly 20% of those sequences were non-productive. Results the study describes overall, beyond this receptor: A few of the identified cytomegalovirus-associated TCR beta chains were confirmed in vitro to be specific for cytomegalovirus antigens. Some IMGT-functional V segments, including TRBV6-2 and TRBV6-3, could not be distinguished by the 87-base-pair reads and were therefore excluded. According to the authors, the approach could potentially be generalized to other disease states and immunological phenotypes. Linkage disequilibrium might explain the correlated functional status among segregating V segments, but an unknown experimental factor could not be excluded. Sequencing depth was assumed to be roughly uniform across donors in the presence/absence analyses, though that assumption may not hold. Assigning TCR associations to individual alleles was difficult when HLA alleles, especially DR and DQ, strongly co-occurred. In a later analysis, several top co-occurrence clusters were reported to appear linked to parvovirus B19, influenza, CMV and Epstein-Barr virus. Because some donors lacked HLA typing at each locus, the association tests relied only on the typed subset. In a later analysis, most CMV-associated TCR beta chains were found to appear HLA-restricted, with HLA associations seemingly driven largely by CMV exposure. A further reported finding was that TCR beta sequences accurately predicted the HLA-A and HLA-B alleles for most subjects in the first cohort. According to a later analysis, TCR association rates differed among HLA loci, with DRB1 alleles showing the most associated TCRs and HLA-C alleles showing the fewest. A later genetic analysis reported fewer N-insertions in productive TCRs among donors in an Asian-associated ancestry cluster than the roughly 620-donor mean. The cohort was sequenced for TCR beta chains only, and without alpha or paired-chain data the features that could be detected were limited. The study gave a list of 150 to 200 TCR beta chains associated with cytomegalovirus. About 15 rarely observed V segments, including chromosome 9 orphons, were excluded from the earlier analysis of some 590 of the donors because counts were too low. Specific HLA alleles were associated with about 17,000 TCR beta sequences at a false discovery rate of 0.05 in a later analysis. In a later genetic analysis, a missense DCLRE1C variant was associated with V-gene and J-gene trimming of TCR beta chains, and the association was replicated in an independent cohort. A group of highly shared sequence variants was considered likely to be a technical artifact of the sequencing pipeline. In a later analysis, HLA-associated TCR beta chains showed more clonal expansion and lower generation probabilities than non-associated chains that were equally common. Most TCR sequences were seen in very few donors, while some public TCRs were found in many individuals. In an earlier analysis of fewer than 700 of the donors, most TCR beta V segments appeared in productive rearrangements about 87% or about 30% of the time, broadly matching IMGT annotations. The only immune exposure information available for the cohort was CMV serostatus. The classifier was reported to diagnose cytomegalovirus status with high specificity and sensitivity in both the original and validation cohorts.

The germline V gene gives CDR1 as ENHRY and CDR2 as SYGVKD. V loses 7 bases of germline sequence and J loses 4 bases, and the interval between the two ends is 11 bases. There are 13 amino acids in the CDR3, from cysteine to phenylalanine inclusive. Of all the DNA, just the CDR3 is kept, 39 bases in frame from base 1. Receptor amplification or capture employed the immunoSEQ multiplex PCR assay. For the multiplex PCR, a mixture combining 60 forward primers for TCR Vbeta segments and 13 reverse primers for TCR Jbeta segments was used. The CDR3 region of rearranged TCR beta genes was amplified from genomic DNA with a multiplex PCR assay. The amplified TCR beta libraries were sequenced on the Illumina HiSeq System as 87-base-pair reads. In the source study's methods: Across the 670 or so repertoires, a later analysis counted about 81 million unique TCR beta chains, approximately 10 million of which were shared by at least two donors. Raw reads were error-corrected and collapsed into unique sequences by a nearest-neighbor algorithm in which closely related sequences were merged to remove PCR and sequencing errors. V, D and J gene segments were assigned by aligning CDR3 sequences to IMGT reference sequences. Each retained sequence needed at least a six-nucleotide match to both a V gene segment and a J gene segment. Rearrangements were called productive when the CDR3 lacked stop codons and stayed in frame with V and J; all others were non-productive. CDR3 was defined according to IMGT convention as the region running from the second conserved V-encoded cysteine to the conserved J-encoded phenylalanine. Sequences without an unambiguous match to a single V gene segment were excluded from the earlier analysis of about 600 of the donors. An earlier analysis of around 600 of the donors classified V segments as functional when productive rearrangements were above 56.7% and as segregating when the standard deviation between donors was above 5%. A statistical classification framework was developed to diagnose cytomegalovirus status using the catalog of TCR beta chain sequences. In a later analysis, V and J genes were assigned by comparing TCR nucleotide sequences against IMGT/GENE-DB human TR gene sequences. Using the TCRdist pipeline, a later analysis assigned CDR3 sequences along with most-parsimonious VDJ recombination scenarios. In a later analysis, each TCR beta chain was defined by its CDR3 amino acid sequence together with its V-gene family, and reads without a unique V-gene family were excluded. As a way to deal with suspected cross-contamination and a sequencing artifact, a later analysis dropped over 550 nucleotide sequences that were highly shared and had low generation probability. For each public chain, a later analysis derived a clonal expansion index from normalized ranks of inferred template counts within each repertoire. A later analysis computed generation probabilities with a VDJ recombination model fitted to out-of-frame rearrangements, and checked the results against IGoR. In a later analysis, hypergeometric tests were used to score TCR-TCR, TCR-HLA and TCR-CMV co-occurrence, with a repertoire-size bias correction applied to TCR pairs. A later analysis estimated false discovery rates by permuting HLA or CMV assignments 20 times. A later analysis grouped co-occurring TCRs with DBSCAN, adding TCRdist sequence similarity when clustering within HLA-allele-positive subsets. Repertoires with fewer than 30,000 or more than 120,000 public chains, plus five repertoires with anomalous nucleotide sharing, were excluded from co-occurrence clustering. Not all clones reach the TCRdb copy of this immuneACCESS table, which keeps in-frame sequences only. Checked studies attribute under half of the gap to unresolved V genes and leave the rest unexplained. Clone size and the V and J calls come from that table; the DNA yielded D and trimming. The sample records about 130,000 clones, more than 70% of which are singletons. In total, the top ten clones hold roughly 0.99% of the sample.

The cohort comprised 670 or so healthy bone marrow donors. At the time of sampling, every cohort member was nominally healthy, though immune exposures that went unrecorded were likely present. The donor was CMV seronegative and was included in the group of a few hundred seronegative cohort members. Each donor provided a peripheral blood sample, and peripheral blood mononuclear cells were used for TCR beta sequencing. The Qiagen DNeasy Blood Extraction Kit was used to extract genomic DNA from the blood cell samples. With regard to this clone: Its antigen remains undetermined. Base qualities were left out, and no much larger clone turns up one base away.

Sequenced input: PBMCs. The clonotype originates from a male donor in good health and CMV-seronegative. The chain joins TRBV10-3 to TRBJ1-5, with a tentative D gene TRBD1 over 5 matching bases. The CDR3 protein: CAIIPRENQPQHF. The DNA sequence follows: TGTGCCATCATCCCCAGGGAAAATCAGCCCCAGCATTTT.